These 6 T cell receptor beta chains were sequenced from one sample in a study of shared clonotypes between healthy human individuals. The assay was immunoSEQ multiplex PCR, and TCRdb's table has in-frame clones only and misses some. The sample holds a few million clones, over 90% seen once. The source material was naive CD4+ T cells from PBMCs. The subset denotes: CD45RA+ positively selected. The receptors stem from a man younger than 35 in good health. Some clones in this sample may be carry-over from other donors' samples.

The rearrangement links TRBV11-2 to TRBJ1-3, with 7 bases lining up with TRBD1. This CDR3 contains 16 residues. V shed 5 bases and J 7 bases; nucleotides not matched to a gene: 14. The germline gives CDR1 SGHAT, CDR2 FQNNGV. DNA of the CDR3: TGTGCCAGCAGCCCTAACAGGGGCCCGTGGGGGAACACCATATATTTT. It codes for CASSPNRGPWGNTIYF. The complete variable domain, with remaining parts taken from reference TRBV11-2 and TRBJ1-3, reads EAGVAQSPRYKIIEKRQSVAFWCNPISGHATLYWYQQILGQGPKLLIQFQNNGVVDDSQLPKDRFSAERLKGVDSTLKIQPAKLEDSAVYLCASSPNRGPWGNTIYFGEGSWLTVV.

Turning to this clone: The same CDR3 arises from other DNA sequences in this sample as well. This rearrangement joins TRBV5-1 to TRBJ2-5, with D possibly matching TRBD2 (5 bases). CDR3 length: 13 amino acids. Trimming cost V 4 bases and J 4 bases, with 11 bases left between them. Germline V gene sequence: CDR1 SGHRS, CDR2 YFSETQ. CDR3 in DNA: TGCGCCAGCAGCCCCCCGGCGGGAGAGACCCAGTACTTC. This gives the protein CASSPPAGETQYF.

This rearrangement joins TRBV28 to TRBJ1-2; TRBD1 matches at 8 bases. The CDR3 is 15 residues long. After removal of 5 bases from V and 0 bases from J, the junction contained 5 bases not matched to a gene. In germline, CDR1 is MDHEN, CDR2 SYDVKM. CDR3 region: CASSLGTGANYGYTF. The CDR3 DNA follows: TGTGCCAGCAGTCTAGGGACAGGAGCTAACTATGGCTACACCTTC.

The gene calls are TRBV2 and TRBJ1-2; D call uncertain. Germline CDR1 SNHLY, CDR2 FYNNEI. V lost 6 bases, J lost 2 bases, and 13 bases lay in between. This CDR3 has 14 amino acids. The CDR3 here is CASSPGVINYGYTF. CDR3 in DNA: TGTGCCAGCAGCCCCGGGGTTATAAACTATGGCTACACCTTC.

The J gene is TRBJ2-2, the V gene TRBV11-2, with TRBD1 matching 7 bases. The length of the CDR3 is 16 residues. J was trimmed by 1 base and V by 5 bases; bases with no gene match: 7. Germline CDR1 and CDR2: SGHAT and FQNNGV. Written as DNA, the CDR3 is TGTGCCAGCAGCCTGAAACAGGGGAAGAACACCGGGGAGCTGTTTTTT. Protein: CASSLKQGKNTGELFF.

The chain is built from TRBV27 and TRBJ1-1; 9 bases line up with TRBD1. Trimming cost V 6 bases and J 0 bases; bases outside gene matches: 14. This CDR3 spans 18 amino acids. CDR1 and CDR2 (germline): MNHEY, SMNVEV (reference sequence). In DNA form, the CDR3 reads TGTGCCAGCAGGGGACAGGGTAAGAACCACGCAATGAACACTGAAGCTTTCTTT. Translating it yields CASRGQGKNHAMNTEAFF.